Below are 28 T cell receptor beta chains sequenced from a single sample in a study of T cell responses to AZD1222 COVID-19 vaccine. TCRdb keeps only in-frame clones here, not all; method: immunoSEQ multiplex PCR. This sample has approximately 100,000 clones, with around 85% found just once. The material was peripheral blood, obtained 28 days after the second AZD1222 dose. The receptors stem from an adult who received the AZD1222 COVID-19 vaccine.

The chain carries TRBV14 and TRBJ2-4, with D unclear. The CDR3 covers 15 residues. V shed 5 bases and J shed 0 bases, with 11 bases lying between them. Germline CDR1 is SGHDN and CDR2 is FVKESK. The CDR3: CASSRTDLAKNIQYF. As DNA, the CDR3 is TGTGCCAGCAGCAGGACGGACCTAGCCAAAAACATTCAGTACTTC.

This clone was counted a few times. This chain uses TRBV9 with TRBJ2-1; 16 bases line up with TRBD2. This CDR3 spans 16 amino acids. Per germline, CDR1 SGDLS and CDR2 YYNGEE. J gave up 12 bases and V 3 bases, and 9 bases lay outside the gene matches. The CDR3 sequence: CASSAPGTSGGAVQFF. The DNA of the CDR3 is TGTGCCAGCAGCGCCCCAGGGACTAGCGGGGGGGCTGTGCAGTTCTTC.

This chain joins TRBV5-3 and TRBJ2-1, with 8 bases fitting TRBD2. TRBV5-3 belongs to the ORF category, with a function that is uncertain. The ends lost 3 bases at V and 7 bases at J; junction bases unmatched: 9. The CDR3 loop spans 15 amino acids. The CDR3 is CARSSSGGPWNEQFF. In nucleotides, the CDR3 is TGTGCCAGAAGCTCCTCGGGGGGGCCATGGAATGAGCAGTTCTTC.

The count of this clone is one. The chain joins TRBV29-1 to TRBJ1-1, with D unclear. Germline V lookup: CDR1 SQVTM, CDR2 ANQGSEA. The CDR3 length is 10 residues. V lost 7 bases and J lost 0, with 3 bases in between. CDR3 coding DNA: TGCAGCGGGATGAACACTGAAGCTTTCTTT. Its protein is CSGMNTEAFF.

The chain recombines TRBV11-2 with TRBJ1-2; D unresolved. Germline CDR1 SGHAT, CDR2 FQNNGV. Trimming left V 2 bases short and J 2 bases short, with 12 bases between. The CDR3 sequence is 15 residues long. CDR3 residues: CASSLYKGTNYGYTF. CDR3 nucleotides: TGTGCCAGCAGCTTATATAAGGGAACGAACTATGGCTACACCTTC.

V gene TRBV2 combines with J gene TRBJ2-7; no definite D call. Germline V gene sequence: CDR1 SNHLY, CDR2 FYNNEI. The CDR3 runs to 13 residues. V was clipped by 3 bases and J by 3 bases, with 9 bases between them. The chain's CDR3 is CASSDQLHYEQYF. The DNA of the CDR3 is TGTGCCAGCAGTGACCAACTTCACTACGAGCAGTACTTC.

The chain has TRBV7-8 and TRBJ2-4, with TRBD2 as a possible D gene (7 bases). V lost 4 bases, J lost 4 bases, and 14 bases lay in between. CDR1 and CDR2 from the germline V gene are SGHVS and FQNEAQ. This CDR3 is built from 15 residues. CDR3: CASSSGGDKKNIQYF. The CDR3 DNA follows: TGTGCCAGCAGCTCTGGGGGGGACAAAAAAAACATTCAGTACTTC.

V gene TRBV27 combines with J gene TRBJ1-1; D is unresolved. V lost 5 bases, J lost 0 bases, and 7 bases lay in between. Germline loops: CDR1 MNHEY, CDR2 SMNVEV (reference sequence). This CDR3 is built from 13 residues. The CDR3 coding sequence is TGTGCCAGCAGTACAAGGATGAACACTGAAGCTTTCTTT. Translating gives CASSTRMNTEAFF.

This clone was picked up a small number of times. The genes are TRBV27 and TRBJ2-2; 9 positions match TRBD1. The germline gives CDR1 MNHEY, CDR2 SMNVEV (reference sequence). V lost 1 base and J lost 6; bases outside the gene matches: 3. This CDR3 spans 15 amino acids. The CDR3 DNA sequence: TGTGCCAGCAGTTTATACAGGGGGCACGCCGGGGAGCTGTTTTTT. Residues: CASSLYRGHAGELFF.

This clone was recorded only once. This chain joins TRBV9 and TRBJ2-7, with D uncertain. This CDR3 has 10 residues. The ends were cut back, 4 bases at V and 9 bases at J, with 8 bases in the middle. CDR1 and CDR2 from the germline V gene are SGDLS and YYNGEE. The CDR3 nucleotides are TGTGCCAGCAGCTTAGTCGTGCAGTACTTC. Its protein product is CASSLVVQYF.

The gene calls are TRBV5-1 and TRBJ2-5; TRBD2 might be the D (6 bases). This CDR3 spans 14 amino acids. V was trimmed by 3 bases and J by 2 bases, leaving 11 bases between them. Germline V gene data show CDR1 as SGHRS and CDR2 as YFSETQ. The CDR3 loop reads CASSSGTSQETQYF. Here the CDR3 DNA reads TGCGCCAGCAGCTCCGGGACTTCTCAAGAGACCCAGTACTTC.

The J gene is TRBJ2-2, the V gene TRBV27; D is possibly TRBD1 or TRBD2 (6 bases each). This CDR3 contains 15 residues. Trimming pared 5 bases from V and 5 bases from J, leaving 15 bases between. The germline V gene has CDR1 MNHEY and CDR2 SMNVEV (reference sequence). The CDR3 is CASSPLGGWTGELFF. The CDR3 DNA reads as TGTGCCAGCAGTCCGCTGGGGGGCTGGACCGGGGAGCTGTTTTTT.

The V and J genes are TRBV4-2 and TRBJ2-7; 8 bases line up with TRBD1. The germline gives CDR1 LGHNA, CDR2 YNFKEQ. With V trimmed by 2 bases and J by 2 bases, 5 bases remained unmatched. This CDR3 has 15 amino acids. CDR3 protein: CASSQLDRAPYEQYF. In nucleotides, the CDR3 is TGTGCCAGCAGCCAATTGGACAGGGCCCCCTACGAGCAGTACTTC.

The genes are TRBV7-8 and TRBJ2-2; D might be TRBD1 (6 bases). This CDR3 region has 15 residues. Trimming shortened V by 5 bases and J by 3 bases, and 13 bases separated the two germline ends. CDR1 and CDR2 (germline): SGHVS, FQNEAQ. DNA of the CDR3: TGTGCCAGCAGCCCAGACAGGCACCACACCGGGGAGCTGTTTTTT. Amino acid sequence: CASSPDRHHTGELFF.

This clone was found once. The J gene is TRBJ2-5, the V gene TRBV28, with a weak D call TRBD2 (6 bases). This CDR3 has 15 residues. The germline CDR1 and CDR2 sequences are MDHEN and SYDVKM. The V gene lost 6 bases and the J gene lost 5 bases, with 19 bases spanning the gap. CDR3 sequence: CASSPPGGSRETQYF. CDR3 coding DNA: TGTGCCAGCAGCCCCCCTGGGGGGAGTCGGGAGACCCAGTACTTC.

The chain carries TRBV27 and TRBJ2-3; TRBD2 matches 13 bases. V was pared by 5 bases and J by 4 bases, with 21 bases of the junction left unmatched. The CDR3 runs to 21 residues. Germline V gene data show CDR1 as MNHEY and CDR2 as SMNVEV (reference sequence). The CDR3 DNA follows: TGTGCCAGCAGTCCAAAGCCCGGGACTAGCGGGACCCCACCCGATGCAGATACGCAGTATTTT. It specifies CASSPKPGTSGTPPDADTQYF.

The chain joins TRBV25-1 to TRBJ2-7; TRBD1 matches 8 bases. Germline CDR1 MGHDK, CDR2 SYGVNS. With V trimmed by 3 bases and J by 3 bases, 4 bases remained unmatched. The CDR3 is made up of 14 amino acids. The CDR3 loop is CASSDSGTGYEQYF. The CDR3 nucleotides are TGTGCCAGCAGTGATTCTGGGACAGGCTACGAGCAGTACTTC.

This clone was found once. The J gene is TRBJ2-7, the V gene TRBV2; tentative D call: TRBD2 (6 bases). The CDR3 is 15 amino acids. Trimming shortened V by 3 bases and J by 6 bases, and 18 bases separated the two germline ends. CDR1 is SNHLY and CDR2 is FYNNEI in the germline V gene. CDR3 sequence (DNA): TGTGCCAGCAGTGATTACAGCAGAAGGGAGGCCGAGCAGTACTTC. It yields the protein CASSDYSRREAEQYF.

This sequence joins TRBV19 and TRBJ2-7, with 11 bases fitting TRBD2. Germline-derived CDR1 and CDR2 are LNHDA and SQIVND (reference sequence). This CDR3 spans 15 amino acids. V gave up 6 bases and J gave up 4 bases; unmatched junction bases: 8. The CDR3 nucleotides read TGTGCCAGTAGCCTTGGGGGACTAGCGGCTTACGAGCAGTACTTC. This sequence encodes CASSLGGLAAYEQYF.

The rearrangement uses TRBV7-9 and TRBJ2-1, with TRBD2 matching 8 bases. The CDR3 sequence is 17 residues long. The ends lost 5 bases at V and 2 bases at J; junction bases unmatched: 11. Germline V gene data show CDR1 as SEHNR and CDR2 as FQNEAQ (reference sequence). The CDR3: CASSPHGAGGAYNEQFF. CDR3 sequence (DNA): TGTGCCAGCAGCCCCCACGGGGCGGGAGGAGCCTACAATGAGCAGTTCTTC.

A word on this clone: One base away lies a much larger clone, so this may be a sequencing read error. The chain carries TRBV5-5 and TRBJ1-1; D unclear. CDR1 and CDR2 from the germline V gene are SGHKS and YYEKEE (reference sequence). CDR3 length equals 12 residues. Trimming cost V 0 bases and J 4 bases, with 4 bases left between them. The CDR3: CASSLVGTEAFF. The CDR3 nucleotides are TGTGCCAGCAGCTTGGTGGGCACTGAAGCTTTCTTT.

The chain has TRBV4-1 and TRBJ1-1; D is ambiguous. The CDR3 is made up of 14 amino acids. The V end was cut by 1 base, the J end by 3 bases, with 9 bases between. CDR1 is MGHRA, CDR2 YSYEKL, per germline. The CDR3 DNA sequence: TGCGCCAGCAGCCAAGTATGGGGTGACACTGAAGCTTTCTTT. This sequence encodes CASSQVWGDTEAFF.

The rearrangement uses TRBV3-1 (or the pseudogene TRBV3-2) and TRBJ2-3; TRBD2 agrees at 7 bases. The CDR3 is made up of 17 amino acids. Germline CDR1 is LGHDT and CDR2 is YNNKEL (reference sequence). Unmatched junction bases numbered 6, after V lost 0 bases and J lost 0 bases. The CDR3 DNA follows: TGTGCCAGCAGCCAAGAGGGTACGGGGGGAAGCACAGATACGCAGTATTTT. Translating gives CASSQEGTGGSTDTQYF.

The genes are TRBV4-2 and TRBJ2-7, with D maybe TRBD1 (6 bases). In germline, CDR1 is LGHNA, CDR2 YNFKEQ. V dropped 1 base and J dropped 2 bases, with 15 bases sitting between them. The length of the CDR3 is 16 residues. In DNA, the CDR3 is TGTGCCAGCAGCCAAGCTCAGGGGTCCGAAACCTACGAGCAGTACTTC. It translates to CASSQAQGSETYEQYF.

The gene calls are TRBV5-6 and TRBJ2-7; D is perhaps TRBD2 (6 bases). Trimming took 4 bases from V and 5 from J, leaving 13 bases between them. From germline, CDR1 is SGHDT and CDR2 YYEEEE. The CDR3 covers 13 residues. This CDR3 is CASSRAGRNEQYF. DNA for the CDR3: TGTGCCAGCAGCCGAGCAGGGAGGAACGAGCAGTACTTC.

V and J are TRBV4-1 and TRBJ2-3; no definite D call. V was clipped by 1 base and J by 9 bases, with 11 bases between them. The germline gives CDR1 MGHRA, CDR2 YSYEKL. This CDR3 is 13 amino acids long. CDR3 in DNA: TGCGCCAGCAGCCAAGTTCATGGCGAGACGCAGTATTTT. This translates into CASSQVHGETQYF.

V is TRBV19 and J is TRBJ2-1, with no clear D. The CDR3 is 15 residues long. Germline V lookup: CDR1 LNHDA, CDR2 SQIVND (reference sequence). Trimming left V 3 bases short and J 1 base short, with 10 bases between. The CDR3 here is CASSIISGSYNEQFF. CDR3 in DNA: TGTGCCAGTAGTATTATCTCCGGATCCTACAATGAGCAGTTCTTC.

The rearrangement uses TRBV4-1 and TRBJ1-2; no reliable D call. Per the germline V gene, CDR1 is MGHRA and CDR2 is YSYEKL. The V gene lost 0 bases and the J gene lost 7 bases, with 18 bases spanning the gap. This CDR3 has 16 residues. The chain's CDR3 is CASSQDPTLLVGGYTF. CDR3 DNA sequence: TGCGCCAGCAGCCAAGATCCCACCTTGTTGGTCGGTGGCTACACCTTC.